The following is a T cell receptor (beta chain) sequence with its context. Its antigen is unidentified. The data are from a study of shared clonotypes between healthy human individuals. Whole-study context: Those who served as donors were a couple of women and a few men between the ages of 18 and 49.

The CDR3 is 21 residues long. Trimming cost V 2 bases and J 4 bases; bases outside gene matches: 17. CDR1 is SGHRS and CDR2 is YFSETQ in the germline V gene. Findings of the study overall: Some clonotypes were shared by all four sorted-subset donors, while others were not shared. The non-shared ones had lower generation probabilities than the shared ones.

TCRdb's copy holds only in-frame clones and misses some; the assay was immunoSEQ multiplex PCR. The table records fewer than 1.6 million clones, just under 99% of them present only once. The chain has TRBV5-1 and TRBJ2-1, with 14 bases lining up with TRBD2. The source is a young man in good health. Sequencing was performed on naive CD4+ T cells sorted from blood. The sample's subset: CD45RA+ positively selected. CDR3 sequence: CASSLRGRDSWTSGRYNEQFF. The CDR3 nucleotides read TGCGCCAGCAGCTTAAGGGGTCGGGATTCCTGGACTAGCGGGAGGTACAATGAGCAGTTCTTC.